The 22 T cell receptor beta chains listed next were all sequenced from one sample in a study of regulatory T cells in long-lasting Graves disease. Time point noted: newly diagnosed GD, antithyroid drugs for less than 3 months. Generation of the TCR library employed RNA extracted from PBMCs. Investigators prepared the TCR beta libraries by applying iRepertoire HTBI primers and Arm-PCR of CDR3 regions. TCRdb re-called the multiplex PCR reads through MiXCR, storing one row per CDR3 protein. The table includes 400,000 to 550,000 distinct CDR3 sequences, 15% to 20% detected once. These sequences were also reported in another study, on T cells in Graves' hyperthyroidism and ophthalmopathy.

This specimen consisted of peripheral blood mononuclear cells (PBMCs), obtained at new diagnosis, from a patient treated with antithyroid drugs. These receptor sequences come from a woman aged 25 to 39 with Graves disease.

At least ten counts were recorded for this clonotype. The V gene is TRBV7-9, the J gene TRBJ2-4, with D possibly called TRBD1 or TRBD2 (6 bases each). V was trimmed by 1 base and J by 1 base, leaving 11 bases between them. The length of the CDR3 is 16 residues. Germline V CDR1 and CDR2: SEHNR, FQNEAQ (reference sequence). CDR3 coding DNA: TGTGCCAGCAGCTTAGGGGAAGGGGGGGCCAAAAACATTCAGTACTTC. It is translated as CASSLGEGGAKNIQYF.

This clonotype was recorded at least ten times. V and J are TRBV7-8 and TRBJ1-1; 7 bases map to TRBD1. Germline V gene data show CDR1 as SGHVS and CDR2 as FQNEAQ. The CDR3 has 14 residues. V trimming: 5 bases; J trimming: 3 bases; junction bases outside the gene matches: 6. CDR3 protein: CASSEGGADTEAFF. The CDR3 DNA sequence: TGTGCCAGCAGCGAAGGGGGCGCCGACACTGAAGCTTTCTTT. The variable domain in full, completed from reference TRBV7-8 and TRBJ1-1, reads GAGVSQSPRYKVAKRGQDVALRCDPISGHVSLFWYQQALGQGPEFLTYFQNEAQLDKSGLPSDRFFAERPEGSVSTLKIQRTQQEDSAVYLCASSEGGADTEAFFGQGTRLTVV.

The CDR3 DNA reads TGTGCCAGCAGCCAAGACAGGAGCTCTGGAAACACCATATATTTT. It is translated as CASSQDRSSGNTIYF. This sequence joins TRBV5-4 and TRBJ1-3; TRBD1 is a possible D gene (6 bases). This CDR3 comprises 15 residues. Per the germline V gene, CDR1 is SGHNT and CDR2 is YYREEE (reference sequence). The ends were cut back, 4 bases at V and 0 bases at J, with 11 bases in the middle.

Concerning this clonotype: A read error may explain this, as a much larger clone is one base away. The chain joins TRBV7-9 to TRBJ2-1; D is ambiguous. Germline V lookup: CDR1 SEHNR, CDR2 FQNEAQ (reference sequence). CDR3 length: 16 residues. CDR3 in amino acids: CASSLIRAASYNERFF. DNA for the CDR3: TGTGCCAGCAGCTTAATTCGGGCAGCCTCCTACAATGAGCGGTTCTTC. Based on the CDR3 plus reference TRBV7-9 and TRBJ2-1, the full variable domain is DTGVSQNPRHKITKRGQNVTFRCDPISEHNRLYWYRQTLGQGPEFLTYFQNEAQLEKSRLLSDRFSAERPKGSFSTLEIQRTEQGDSAMYLCASSLIRAASYNERFFGPGTRLTVL.

This clonotype was recorded many times. J is TRBJ1-4 and V is TRBV6-2 or TRBV6-3; 8 positions match TRBD1. V gave up 2 bases and J gave up 5 bases; unmatched junction bases: 10. Germline V CDR1 and CDR2: MNHEY, SVGEGT. The CDR3 length is 17 residues. The CDR3 region is CASSYPSGTGFNEKLFF. The DNA for the CDR3 is TGTGCCAGCAGTTACCCGAGTGGGACAGGCTTCAATGAAAAACTGTTTTTT.

In this sample, this clonotype turned up many times. The chain links TRBV7-9 to TRBJ2-1; the match to TRBD2 covers 12 bases. The germline V gene encodes CDR1 SEHNR and CDR2 FQNEAQ (reference sequence). The CDR3 spans 16 residues. V lost 5 bases, J lost 7 bases, and 9 bases stayed unmatched. The CDR3 loop is CASSPVPLAGGNEQFF. The CDR3, as DNA: TGTGCCAGCAGCCCCGTCCCCCTAGCGGGAGGGAATGAGCAGTTCTTC.

This clonotype was detected ten times or more. This chain joins TRBV28 and TRBJ2-1, with TRBD2 matching 10 bases. CDR3 size: 16 residues. The germline V gene has CDR1 MDHEN and CDR2 SYDVKM. The trim removed 3 bases at V and 4 bases at J, leaving 6 bases unmatched. CDR3 in amino acids: CASSFLAGDIYNEQFF. The CDR3 bases are TGTGCCAGCAGTTTCCTAGCGGGAGACATATACAATGAGCAGTTCTTC.

This clonotype has only one observation. Here the CDR3 DNA reads TGTGCCAGCTCACCATCTCCACAGGGGGCAGGTGAGCAGTTCTTC. Its translation is CASSPSPQGAGEQFF. This chain joins TRBV18 and TRBJ2-1, with TRBD1 matching over 9 bases. The CDR3 has 15 amino acids. Trimming removed 2 bases from V and 9 bases from J; junction bases left unmatched: 8. The germline CDR1 and CDR2 sequences are KGHSH and LQKENI.

In this sample, this clonotype turned up a few times. This rearrangement joins TRBV19 to TRBJ1-5; 7 nucleotides match TRBD1. After removal of 7 bases from V and 3 bases from J, the junction contained 6 bases not matched to a gene. CDR1 is LNHDA, CDR2 SQIVND, per germline (reference sequence). The CDR3 has 14 residues. CDR3 in amino acids: CASNRDRPNQPQHF. The CDR3 bases are TGTGCCAGTAACAGGGACAGACCCAATCAGCCCCAGCATTTT.

With regard to this clonotype: One junction end does not reproduce the germline sequence, and a read error may be involved. This chain connects TRBV2 to TRBJ2-1, with 8 bases lining up with TRBD2. The germline gives CDR1 SNHLY, CDR2 FYNNEI. This CDR3 contains 15 residues. CDR3 loop: CASGVSGTSYNEQSF. CDR3 coding DNA: TGTGCCAGCGGTGTTAGCGGGACCTCCTACAATGAGCAGTCCTTC. Together with reference TRBV2 and TRBJ2-1, the CDR3 gives the full variable domain: EPEVTQTPSHQVTQMGQEVILRCVPISNHLYFYWYRQILGQKVEFLVSFYNNEISEKSEIFDDQFSVERPDGSNFTLKIRSTKLEDSAMYFCASGVSGTSYNEQSFGPGTRLTVL.

This clonotype showed up many times. This chain links TRBV20-1 with TRBJ2-7, with no clear D. CDR3 length: 12 residues. In germline, CDR1 is DFQATT, CDR2 SNEGSKA (reference sequence). The V end was cut by 3 bases, the J end by 0 bases, with 6 bases between. CDR3 loop: CSARDPSYEQYF. The CDR3 nucleotides are TGCAGTGCTAGGGACCCCTCCTACGAGCAGTACTTC.

The table lists this clonotype with many counts. The chain carries TRBV27 and TRBJ2-7; D unresolved. V lost 6 bases to trimming and J lost 2 bases, with 14 bases between them. The CDR3 covers 14 residues. Germline V lookup: CDR1 MNHEY, CDR2 SMNVEV (reference sequence). CDR3 residues: CASSPGPAAYEQYF. The CDR3 DNA reads as TGTGCCAGCAGCCCGGGCCCTGCGGCCTACGAGCAGTACTTC.

At least ten counts were recorded for this clonotype. The DNA for the CDR3 is TGTGCCAGCAGTGAAAATAATATTGCGGGACAGGGGGGTAAGCAGTACTTC. Its protein is CASSENNIAGQGGKQYF. The V gene is TRBV2, the J gene TRBJ2-7, with TRBD1 matching over 11 bases. V lost 2 bases to trimming and J lost 8 bases; unmatched junction nucleotides: 14. Germline V gives CDR1 SNHLY, CDR2 FYNNEI. This CDR3 contains 17 residues. Together with reference TRBV2 and TRBJ2-7, the CDR3 gives the full variable domain: EPEVTQTPSHQVTQMGQEVILRCVPISNHLYFYWYRQILGQKVEFLVSFYNNEISEKSEIFDDQFSVERPDGSNFTLKIRSTKLEDSAMYFCASSENNIAGQGGKQYFGPGTRLTVT.

This clonotype occurred a few times. The chain recombines TRBV5-1 with TRBJ2-1; D gene uncertain. Germline V gives CDR1 SGHRS, CDR2 YFSETQ. V was clipped by 6 bases and J by 6 bases, with 22 bases between them. CDR3 length: 16 amino acids. DNA of the CDR3: TGCGCCAGCACCCTGCAGACTCCCATCCCCCCCAATGAGCAGTTCTTC. Translating gives CASTLQTPIPPNEQFF.

This clonotype has at least ten counts. J is TRBJ1-5 and V is TRBV30, with D possibly TRBD1 on 5 matching bases. Between the trimmed V and J ends, which lost 2 bases and 12 bases, there was a span of 17 bases. CDR3 size: 13 residues. Germline V gene data show CDR1 as GTSNPN and CDR2 as SVGIG (reference sequence). CDR3: CAWSSDLDTFQHF. Written as DNA, the CDR3 is TGTGCCTGGAGTTCAGACTTGGACACGTTCCAGCATTTT. Complete variable domain (other parts from reference TRBV30 and TRBJ1-5): SQTIHQWPATLVQPVGSPLSLECTVEGTSNPNLYWYRQAAGRGLQLLFYSVGIGQISSEVPQNLSASRPQDRQFILSSKKLLLSDSGFYLCAWSSDLDTFQHFGDGTRLSIL.

This clonotype has ten or more counts. The rearrangement joins TRBV3-1 to TRBJ2-7, with D possibly called TRBD1 or TRBD2 (6 bases each). Germline V gene lookup returns CDR1 LGHDT and CDR2 YNNKEL (reference sequence). V lost 4 bases and J lost 4, with 14 bases in between. The CDR3 spans 14 residues. In nucleotides, the CDR3 is TGTGCCAGCAGCCGCGCGGGACATCTATACGAGCAGTACTTC. Translated, it gives CASSRAGHLYEQYF.

This clonotype was seen repeatedly, ten times or more. V gene TRBV11-2 combines with J gene TRBJ2-3; D is possibly TRBD1 or TRBD2 (5 bases each). V shed 4 bases and J shed 6 bases, with 17 bases lying between them. CDR3 size: 15 residues. Germline lookup yields CDR1 SGHAT and CDR2 FQNNGV. CDR3 coding DNA: TGTGCCAGCAGCTCCCACCCCGGGGCGGCGGATACGCAGTATTTT. Its translation is CASSSHPGAADTQYF.

A few counts support this clonotype. A much bigger clone sits one base away, suggesting this may be a read error. V gene TRBV7-9 combines with J gene TRBJ2-7, with 15 bases fitting TRBD2. Germline V lookup: CDR1 SEHNR, CDR2 FQNEAQ (reference sequence). CDR3 length: 18 residues. The CDR3 is CASSPEGTSGRSLYERYF. CDR3 nucleotide sequence: TGTGCCAGCAGCCCTGAAGGGACTAGCGGGAGGTCTCTTTACGAGCGGTACTTC.

Details on this clonotype: The likely explanation is a read error, given a far larger clone one base away. The rearrangement links TRBV3-1 to TRBJ2-1; 7 nucleotides match TRBD2. From germline, CDR1 is LGHDT and CDR2 YNNKEL (reference sequence). This CDR3 comprises 14 residues. Written as DNA, the CDR3 is TGTGCCAGCTCACCCCCCGGGAGGCCCAATGATCAGTTCTTC. Translation gives CASSPPGRPNDQFF.

The rearrangement links TRBV7-2 to TRBJ2-1; 7 positions match TRBD2. The V segment lost 5 bases and the J segment 8 bases; nucleotides outside the gene matches: 15. Per the germline V gene, CDR1 is SGHTA and CDR2 is FQGNSA. The CDR3 is 16 residues long. The CDR3 bases are TGTGCCAGCAGCCCTCTCCTGGGAGGGCCTATCGATGAGCAGTTCTTC. Translating it yields CASSPLLGGPIDEQFF. The whole variable domain, filled in from reference TRBV7-2 and TRBJ2-1, reads GAGVSQSPSNKVTEKGKDVELRCDPISGHTALYWYRQSLGQGLEFLIYFQGNSAPDKSGLPSDRFSAERTGGSVSTLTIQRTQQEDSAVYLCASSPLLGGPIDEQFFGPGTRLTVL.

The chain uses TRBV27 and TRBJ2-7; D is possibly TRBD1 (6 bases). This CDR3 has 14 amino acids. Trimming pared 7 bases from V and 3 bases from J, leaving 16 bases between. Germline V gene lookup returns CDR1 MNHEY and CDR2 SMNVEV (reference sequence). The DNA of the CDR3 is TGTGCCAGCATCCCCCGGGACATCTTCTACGAGCAGTACTTC. Encoded protein: CASIPRDIFYEQYF.

This clonotype was counted between two and nine times. The gene calls are TRBV14 and TRBJ2-2, with D unclear. From germline, CDR1 is SGHDN and CDR2 FVKESK. V dropped 1 base and J dropped 6 bases, with 6 bases sitting between them. This CDR3 spans 13 amino acids. The CDR3 protein is CASSQAIPGELFF. Written as DNA, the CDR3 is TGTGCCAGCAGCCAAGCGATACCCGGGGAGCTGTTTTTT.